Listed here is a single T cell receptor beta chain. Its antigen is not identified. Other DNA sequences of this sample code for an identical CDR3. The PCR made use of 60 Vbeta and 13 Jbeta primers. Sequencing was performed with immunoSEQ multiplex PCR; in TCRdb, only in-frame clones are kept and a portion is missing. The sample includes 60,000 or so clones, 60% to 80% of them seen just once. This specimen comes from a study of cytomegalovirus exposure and HLA in healthy donors. Study results and caveats: The investigators catalogued 150 to 200 TCR beta chains as cytomegalovirus-associated. Owing to their indistinguishability, certain V segments, notably TRBV6-2 and TRBV6-3, were excluded.

V lost 2 bases to trimming and J lost 9 bases; unmatched junction nucleotides: 15. CDR3 length: 17 amino acids. Per germline, CDR1 SGHVS and CDR2 FQNEAQ. The chain links TRBV7-8 to TRBJ2-1; 8 nucleotides match TRBD2. The sequenced sample consisted of PBMCs. The receptor's source is a woman between 35 and 50 years old in good health and CMV-seropositive. Written as DNA, the CDR3 is TGTGCCAGCAGCTTACCCTACCCAGAGCGGGGGACGAGTGAGCAGTTCTTC. As protein: CASSLPYPERGTSEQFF. The full variable domain, in which reference TRBV7-8 and TRBJ2-1 provide the parts outside the CDR3, is GAGVSQSPRYKVAKRGQDVALRCDPISGHVSLFWYQQALGQGPEFLTYFQNEAQLDKSGLPSDRFFAERPEGSVSTLKIQRTQQEDSAVYLCASSLPYPERGTSEQFFGPGTRLTVL.